What follows is one T cell receptor (beta chain) and its context. One junction end disagrees with the germline gene, perhaps due to a read error. The entry originates in a study of quantifying T cell responses using KT2 cells. Study-wide background: RNA was reverse transcribed with TCR alpha and beta constant-region primers.

The sample is PBMC spiked with counted cells of clone KT2. KT2 cells were mixed with fixed PBMC numbers at varying ratios. The germline V gene encodes CDR1 LNHNV and CDR2 YYDKDF (reference sequence). The CDR3 runs 15 residues. A single-stranded UMI oligo with SP2 sequence was ligated to cDNA 3' ends. An equimolar mix of RC1.1 and RC1.2 primed the beta chain across TRBC1 and TRBC2. TCRdb analysed the UMI-ligation and nested PCR reads with MiXCR anew, one entry per CDR3 protein. The sample lists approximately 57,000 distinct CDR3 sequences; roughly an eighth were seen once. The clonotype comes from a human donor. Specimen: PBMCs spiked with cells of the T cell clone KT2. The chain has TRBV15 and TRBJ2-3, with D perhaps given as TRBD1 or TRBD2 (6 bases each). This chain's CDR3 is CATSRGGTSTGTQYF. The DNA of the CDR3 is TGTGCCACCAGCAGGGGGGGAACCTCGACAGGTACGCAGTATTTT.